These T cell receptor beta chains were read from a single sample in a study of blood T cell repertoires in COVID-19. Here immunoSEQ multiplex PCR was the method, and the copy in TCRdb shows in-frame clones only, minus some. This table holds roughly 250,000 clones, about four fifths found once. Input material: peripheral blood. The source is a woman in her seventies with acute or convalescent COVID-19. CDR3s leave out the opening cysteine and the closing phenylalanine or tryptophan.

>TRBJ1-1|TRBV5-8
ASSGQGIYTEAF
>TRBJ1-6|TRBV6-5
ASSYSIGTGTSPLH
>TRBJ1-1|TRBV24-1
ATSQEGARGTEAF
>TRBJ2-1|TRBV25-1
ASSEIPPNRGQQF
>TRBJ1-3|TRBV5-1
ASSLQGSGNTIY
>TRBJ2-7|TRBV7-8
ASSRDRYEQY
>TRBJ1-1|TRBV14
ASSYGTGSTEAF
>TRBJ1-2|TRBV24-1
ATSDFGIDYGYT
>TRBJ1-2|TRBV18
ASSPPGLSTGISTLGYT
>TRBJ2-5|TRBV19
ASSGTSQETQY
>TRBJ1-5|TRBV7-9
ASSLDAGLSNQPQH
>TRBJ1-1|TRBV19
ASMRATEAF
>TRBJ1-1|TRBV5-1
ASGPTGNTEAF
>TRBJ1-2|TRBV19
ASTQGQRRYGYT
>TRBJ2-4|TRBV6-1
ASSEGGLAKNIQY
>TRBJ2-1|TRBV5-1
ASSLGGTSYNEQF
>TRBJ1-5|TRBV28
ASYSGSVNQPQH
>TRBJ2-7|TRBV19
ASSMVGTGSYEQY
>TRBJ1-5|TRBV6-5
ASNPPGWREEPQH
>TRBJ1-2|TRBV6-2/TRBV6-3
ASSYGLTGQTLYGYT
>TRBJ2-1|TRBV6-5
ASSYSGGANEQF
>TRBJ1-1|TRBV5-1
ASSIGGEVGTEAF
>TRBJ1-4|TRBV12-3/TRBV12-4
ASSFGSAEKLF
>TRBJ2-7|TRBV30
AWNKGAGEQY
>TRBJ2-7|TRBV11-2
ASSPVGTPPYEQY
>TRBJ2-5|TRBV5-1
ASSLEGHTSSQETQY
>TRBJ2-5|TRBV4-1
ASSQEARRSQETQY
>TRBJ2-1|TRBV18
ASRLGASGGKNEQF
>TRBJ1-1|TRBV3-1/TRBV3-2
ASSLRTGLNTEAF
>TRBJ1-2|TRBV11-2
ASSQWTGRENGYT
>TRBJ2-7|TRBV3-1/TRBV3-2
ASSQDTVAIEQY
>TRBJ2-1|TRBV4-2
ASSQDLLDGGSYNEQF
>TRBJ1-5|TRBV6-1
ASSETPGGNQPQH
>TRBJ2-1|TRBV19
ASSIQAGGFYNEQF
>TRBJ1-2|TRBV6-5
ASRQTGNYGYT